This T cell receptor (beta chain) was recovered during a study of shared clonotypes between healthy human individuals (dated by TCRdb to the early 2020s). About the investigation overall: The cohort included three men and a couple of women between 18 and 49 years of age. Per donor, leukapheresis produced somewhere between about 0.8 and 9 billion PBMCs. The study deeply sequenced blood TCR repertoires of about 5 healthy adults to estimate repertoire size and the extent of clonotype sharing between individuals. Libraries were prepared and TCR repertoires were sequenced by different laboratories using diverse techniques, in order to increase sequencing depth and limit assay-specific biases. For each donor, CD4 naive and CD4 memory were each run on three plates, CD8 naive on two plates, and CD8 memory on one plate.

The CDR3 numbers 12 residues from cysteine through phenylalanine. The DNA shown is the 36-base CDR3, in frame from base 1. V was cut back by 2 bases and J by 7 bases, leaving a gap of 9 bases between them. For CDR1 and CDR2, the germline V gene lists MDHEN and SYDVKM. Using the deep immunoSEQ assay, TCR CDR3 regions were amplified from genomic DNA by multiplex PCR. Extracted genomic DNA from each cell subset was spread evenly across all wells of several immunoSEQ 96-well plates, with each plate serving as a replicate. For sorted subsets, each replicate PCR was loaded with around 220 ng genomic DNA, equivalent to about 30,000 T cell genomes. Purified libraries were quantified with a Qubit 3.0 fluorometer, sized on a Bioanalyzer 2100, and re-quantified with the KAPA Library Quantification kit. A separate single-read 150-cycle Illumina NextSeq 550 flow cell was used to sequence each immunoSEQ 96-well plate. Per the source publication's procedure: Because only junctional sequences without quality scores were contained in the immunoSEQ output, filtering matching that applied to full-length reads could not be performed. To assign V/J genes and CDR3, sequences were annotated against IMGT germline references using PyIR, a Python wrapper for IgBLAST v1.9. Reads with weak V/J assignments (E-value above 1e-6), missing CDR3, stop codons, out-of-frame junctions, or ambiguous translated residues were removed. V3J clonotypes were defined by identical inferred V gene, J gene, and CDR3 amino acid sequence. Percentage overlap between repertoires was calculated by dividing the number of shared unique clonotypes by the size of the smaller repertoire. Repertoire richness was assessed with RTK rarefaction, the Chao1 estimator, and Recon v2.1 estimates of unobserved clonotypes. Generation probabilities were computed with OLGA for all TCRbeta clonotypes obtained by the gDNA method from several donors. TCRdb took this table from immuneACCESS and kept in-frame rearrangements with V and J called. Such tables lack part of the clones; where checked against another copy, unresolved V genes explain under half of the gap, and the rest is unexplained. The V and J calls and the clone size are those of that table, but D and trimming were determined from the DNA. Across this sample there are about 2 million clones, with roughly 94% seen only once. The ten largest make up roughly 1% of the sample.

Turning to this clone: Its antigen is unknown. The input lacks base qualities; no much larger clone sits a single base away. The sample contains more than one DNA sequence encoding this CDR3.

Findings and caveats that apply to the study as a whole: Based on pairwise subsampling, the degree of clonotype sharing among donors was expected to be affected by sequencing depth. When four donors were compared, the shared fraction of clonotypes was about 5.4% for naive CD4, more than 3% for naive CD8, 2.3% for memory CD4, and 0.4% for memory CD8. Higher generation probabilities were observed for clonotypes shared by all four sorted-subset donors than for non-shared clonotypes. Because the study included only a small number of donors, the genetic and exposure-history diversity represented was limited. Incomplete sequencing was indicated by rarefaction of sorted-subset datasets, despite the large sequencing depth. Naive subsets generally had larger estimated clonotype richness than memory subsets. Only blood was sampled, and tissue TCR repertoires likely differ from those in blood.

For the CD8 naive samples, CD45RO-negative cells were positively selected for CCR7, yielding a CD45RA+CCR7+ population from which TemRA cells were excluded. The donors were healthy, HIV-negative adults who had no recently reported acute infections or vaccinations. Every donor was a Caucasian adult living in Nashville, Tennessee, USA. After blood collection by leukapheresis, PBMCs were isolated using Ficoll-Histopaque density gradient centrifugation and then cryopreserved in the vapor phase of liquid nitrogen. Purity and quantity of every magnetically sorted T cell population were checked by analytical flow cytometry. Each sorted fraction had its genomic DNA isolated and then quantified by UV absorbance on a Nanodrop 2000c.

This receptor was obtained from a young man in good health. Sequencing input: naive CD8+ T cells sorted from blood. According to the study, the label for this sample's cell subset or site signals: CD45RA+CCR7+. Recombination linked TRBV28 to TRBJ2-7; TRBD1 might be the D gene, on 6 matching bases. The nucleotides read TGTGCCAGCAGTTTAAGGGGGTGGGAGCAGTACTTC. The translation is CASSLRGWEQYF.